This T cell receptor (beta chain) was recovered during a study of T cell responses to AZD1222 COVID-19 vaccine (dated by TCRdb to 2020 to 2022). As for the study more broadly: AZD1222 recipients given second doses at about 4 weeks or at about 12 weeks were pooled, since spike-specific TCR depth and breadth were not found to differ between the two schedules. A total of under 250 trial participants underwent TCR sequencing, of whom roughly 210 had received two doses of AZD1222 and approximately 26 had received two doses of the MenACWY control vaccine. Trial participants were enrolled into age subgroups of 18-55, 56-69 and 70-plus years, which contained about 150, 28 and 57 TCR-sequenced participants, respectively.

Points the paper makes about the study in general: Because no samples from the day 14 peak response were available, repertoires could be characterized only after the peak T cell response. The vaccine-associated CD4 TCRs covered the entire spike protein, and the dominant responses fell in regions 160-218 and 743-854. Reportedly, close to half of the unique spike-specific TCRs recognized epitopes lying outside the regions that are mutated in the B.1.351 and B.1.1.7 variants. In the small 56-69-year group, the increase in depth fell short of significance, most likely because of low power. After two AZD1222 doses, spike-specific TCR breadth and depth were significantly higher than at day 0 and than in MenACWY recipients. Conclusions about previously exposed vaccinees are limited because only six or seven AZD1222 recipients were SARS-CoV-2 seropositive at baseline. Most participants were white British and females outnumbered males, and the authors suggested that clonal diversity may have been underestimated.

The CDR3 regions of human TCRbeta chains were subjected to immunosequencing. The paper's processing steps were these. Repertoire TCRs were matched against a reference library of SARS-CoV-2-specific TCRs generated with the MIRA antigen-specificity platform. Breadth was defined as the fraction of unique TCRs that were SARS-CoV-2-associated. Depth was defined as the fraction of total T cells that were SARS-CoV-2-associated. Using the MIRA data, each spike-specific TCR was assigned both to the spike region to which the TCR was reactive and to a CD4 or CD8 class. Log10-transformed breadth and depth values were compared by one-way ANOVA with Sidak's multiple comparisons tests. In TCRdb, the immuneACCESS table is reduced to in-frame sequences with V and J assigned. These tables do not hold every clone; where another copy was compared, an unresolved V gene accounts for under half, and the others remain unexplained. That table gives V, J and clone size, and the DNA gave D and trimming. This sample lists around 100,000 clones; roughly nine tenths were detected once. Jointly, the top ten make up under 2% of the sample.

The germline V gene (reference sequence) gives CDR1 as LGHDT and CDR2 as YNNKEL. Measured from the cysteine to the phenylalanine, the CDR3 is 15 residues long. Solely the CDR3 DNA is kept, with 45 bases framed from the first base. The junction shows trimming of 0 bases on V and 0 bases on J, plus 5 bases between the germline ends. This clone was observed a few times. Its specific antigen is unknown. Per-base quality was not reported, and no clone a single base away is much larger than it. Sample time point, as interpreted from the label and publication: baseline before first vaccination. Samples from vaccinated people were obtained from the UK trials COV001 and COV002, which included a single-blind randomized controlled phase 2/3 trial of AZD1222 (ChAdOx1 nCoV-19) in healthy adults. For TCRbeta chain sequencing, PBMC samples from trial participants were taken at day 0 and at day 28 after the second dose.

The source of this sequence is an adult in good health. The specimen comprised peripheral blood, sampled on day 0 of AZD1222 vaccination. Here the chain combines TRBV3-1 (or the pseudogene TRBV3-2) and TRBJ1-4; the D gene is unclear. The CDR3 region: CASSQDLATNEKLFF. The base sequence is TGTGCCAGCAGCCAAGACCTAGCAACTAATGAAAAACTGTTTTTT.